This TCR beta chain comes out of a study of OX40 agonist ivuxolimab in advanced cancers. The overall study: Two patients with cutaneous melanoma and one with hepatocellular carcinoma, three in total, showed partial responses.

This clone was seen only once. Antigen specificity is unknown. Clones were read by immunoSEQ multiplex PCR, and TCRdb kept only the in-frame ones, dropping some. This sample has under 150,000 clones, with approximately 94% found just once. General study points: Clones of CD4+ and CD8+ blood T cells grew by week 6 at doses of 0.1 to 3.0 mg/kg.

This CDR3 is built from 11 residues. Germline V lookup: CDR1 ENHRY, CDR2 SYGVKD. Trimming cost V 6 bases and J 1 base, with 3 bases left between them. The receptor's source is an adult with an advanced solid tumor such as melanoma, head and neck, liver or kidney cancer. V and J are TRBV10-3 and TRBJ2-5; D remains ambiguous. Material: CD4+ or CD8+ T cells sorted from blood, obtained in a trial of the OX40 agonist ivuxolimab. The CDR3 loop is CAIRVQETQYF. The CDR3 DNA sequence: TGTGCCATCAGGGTCCAAGAGACCCAGTACTTC.